This T cell receptor (beta chain) was identified in a study of cytomegalovirus exposure and HLA in healthy donors. TCRdb's copy holds only in-frame clones and misses some; the assay was immunoSEQ multiplex PCR. The table records about 130,000 clones, approximately 82% of them present only once. The approximately 130-subject validation cohort, separate from the 666-subject first cohort, included the donors. Source material: PBMCs. This sequence originates from a man aged 30 to 39 in good health and CMV-seropositive.

CDR3 bases: TGCGCCAGCACTCACGGGGGGACTAGCAACAATGAGCAGTTCTTC. The encoded protein is CASTHGGTSNNEQFF. The rearrangement uses TRBV5-1 and TRBJ2-1; the match to TRBD2 covers 9 bases. V shed 6 bases and J 5 bases; nucleotides not matched to a gene: 9. The germline V gene encodes CDR1 SGHRS and CDR2 YFSETQ. The CDR3 extends over 15 amino acids. The variable domain in full, completed from reference TRBV5-1 and TRBJ2-1, reads KAGVTQTPRYLIKTRGQQVTLSCSPISGHRSVSWYQQTPGQGLQFLFEYFSETQRNKGNFPGRFSGRQFSNSRSEMNVSTLELGDSALYLCASTHGGTSNNEQFFGPGTRLTVL.